A selection of T cell receptor beta chains follows, all from one sample in a study of blood T cells in healthy people across ages. Using its own MiXCR run on the 5' RACE reads, TCRdb lists one record per CDR3 protein. The sample lists around 850,000 distinct CDR3 sequences; about 37% were seen once. The sample comprised blood. The receptors here all came from a man in his late teens or twenties in good health. Each CDR3 is given with its conserved first and last residue. Fields, in order: J gene, D gene, V gene, clone size, CDR3 protein, CDR3 DNA. The D gene is left open where the match is weak. Clone sizes are given selectively: once, few, many, or a class where the clone is expanded.

TRBJ2-7	TRBD1	TRBV10-3	-	CAIRSSGQGHEQYF	TGTGCCATCAGGTCCTCGGGACAGGGCCACGAGCAGTACTTC
TRBJ2-3	TRBD1	TRBV29-1	-	CSVEQGADTQYF	TGCAGCGTTGAGCAGGGGGCTGATACGCAGTATTTT
TRBJ2-7	-	TRBV20-1	-	CSAREPTYNEQYF	TGCAGTGCTAGAGAGCCCACCTACAATGAGCAGTACTTC
TRBJ2-7	TRBD2	TRBV7-2	-	CASSLTTSGYEQYF	TGTGCCAGCAGCTTAACCACTAGCGGCTACGAGCAGTACTTC
TRBJ2-3	-	TRBV20-1	many	CSALRDTQYF	TGCAGTGCCCTCAGGGATACGCAGTATTTT
TRBJ1-6	TRBD1	TRBV5-4	-	CASRPGQSYNSPLHF	TGTGCCAGCAGACCGGGACAGTCCTATAATTCACCCCTCCACTTT
TRBJ1-5	-	TRBV20-1	-	CSASRTASAQPQHF	TGCAGTGCTAGTAGGACTGCCTCGGCTCAGCCCCAGCATTTT
TRBJ2-5	-	TRBV29-1	many	CSARPQGLSQETQYF	TGCAGCGCCCGCCCCCAGGGGCTTAGCCAAGAGACCCAGTACTTC
TRBJ2-5	-	TRBV4-2	-	CASSPLLAASTQETQYF	TGTGCCAGCAGCCCCCTTCTGGCGGCTTCGACCCAAGAGACCCAGTACTTC
TRBJ2-7	-	TRBV5-1	many	CASTNPCTVGLDEQYF	TGCGCCAGCACCAATCCTTGCACTGTCGGGTTGGACGAGCAGTACTTC
TRBJ1-5	-	TRBV25-1	-	CASSAGGHQPQHF	TGTGCCAGCAGTGCCGGGGGACACCAGCCCCAGCATTTT
TRBJ2-7	-	TRBV29-1	once	CSVEGPGYEQYF	TGCAGCGTTGAGGGACCGGGGTACGAGCAGTACTTC
TRBJ2-5	TRBD1	TRBV7-9	-	CASSSATGGLGETQYF	TGTGCCAGCAGCTCAGCGACAGGGGGCTTGGGAGAGACCCAGTACTTC
TRBJ1-2	TRBD1	TRBV20-1	-	CSASFVQGAHGYTF	TGCAGTGCTAGTTTTGTCCAGGGGGCCCATGGCTACACCTTC
TRBJ1-2	-	TRBV6-5	many	CASSYSGLNYGYTF	TGTGCCAGCAGTTACTCGGGACTCAACTATGGCTACACCTTC
TRBJ2-2	TRBD2	TRBV5-5	-	CASSLEAGGAGELFF	TGTGCCAGCAGCTTGGAAGCGGGGGGAGCCGGGGAGCTGTTTTTT
TRBJ2-3	TRBD2	TRBV9	-	CASSVSTGGRTDTQYF	TGTGCCAGCAGCGTATCAACGGGGGGGCGAACAGATACGCAGTATTTT
TRBJ2-2	TRBD2	TRBV5-6	-	CASSWTSGLNTGELFF	TGTGCCAGCAGTTGGACTAGCGGGTTGAACACCGGGGAGCTGTTTTTT
TRBJ1-4	TRBD1	TRBV7-8	-	CASSPQTGDDEKLFF	TGTGCCAGCAGCCCACAAACAGGGGATGATGAAAAACTGTTTTTT
TRBJ1-2	-	TRBV15	few	CATSRDGSAPREYGYTF	TGTGCCACCAGCAGAGATGGGTCAGCGCCCCGGGAATATGGCTACACCTTC
TRBJ1-3	TRBD1	TRBV12-3/TRBV12-4	-	CASTISGTGSSGNTIYF	TGTGCCAGCACCATTTCCGGGACAGGAAGCTCTGGAAACACCATATATTTT
TRBJ1-2	TRBD1	TRBV20-1	few	CSASTGRYGYTF	TGCAGTGCTTCGACAGGGCGATATGGCTACACCTTC
TRBJ2-1	TRBD1	TRBV28	-	CASSPPTGMGSYNEQFF	TGTGCCAGCAGTCCCCCGACAGGGATGGGCTCCTACAATGAGCAGTTCTTC
TRBJ2-5	TRBD1	TRBV2	-	CASSGQARTNEQYF	TGTGCCAGCAGCGGACAGGCACGTACCAATGAGCAGTACTTC
TRBJ2-5	TRBD2	TRBV12-3/TRBV12-4	many	CASSGLAGRETQYF	TGTGCCAGCAGCGGACTAGCGGGGAGAGAGACCCAGTACTTC
TRBJ1-4	TRBD1	TRBV15	-	CATSEGQDNEKLFF	TGTGCCACCAGCGAGGGACAGGATAATGAAAAACTGTTTTTT
TRBJ2-3	-	TRBV5-6	-	CASGTWLLRDTQYF	TGTGCCAGCGGGACCTGGCTTTTAAGAGATACGCAGTATTTT
TRBJ2-7	TRBD1	TRBV9	few	CASSVGTGRFYEQYF	TGTGCCAGCAGCGTCGGGACAGGTAGATTCTACGAGCAGTACTTC
TRBJ1-2	TRBD1	TRBV15	-	CATSRGTGAGYGYTF	TGTGCCACCAGCCGAGGGACAGGGGCTGGGTATGGCTACACCTTC
TRBJ2-1	-	TRBV28	-	CASSLAPIPTNEQFF	TGTGCCAGCAGTTTAGCCCCTATACCAACCAATGAGCAGTTCTTC
TRBJ2-2	TRBD1	TRBV6-6	once	CASTPGQVNTGELFF	TGTGCCAGCACCCCAGGACAGGTGAACACCGGGGAGCTGTTTTTT
TRBJ2-1	-	TRBV7-6	-	CASSLPNSGDEQFF	TGTGCCAGCAGCTTACCTAATTCGGGCGATGAGCAGTTCTTC
TRBJ2-5	-	TRBV5-1	few	CASSLPGQRETQYF	TGCGCCAGCAGCTTACCCGGACAGAGAGAGACCCAGTACTTC
TRBJ1-1	-	TRBV5-1	many	CASSLGGGDTEAFF	TGCGCCAGCAGCTTGGGTGGGGGGGACACTGAAGCTTTCTTT
TRBJ1-2	TRBD1	TRBV12-3/TRBV12-4	few	CASKTDRSNYGYTF	TGTGCCAGCAAGACGGACAGGTCCAACTATGGCTACACCTTC
TRBJ1-1	-	TRBV12-3/TRBV12-4	-	CASSLRGGRGVTTEAFF	TGTGCCAGCAGTTTAAGGGGGGGCAGAGGGGTAACTACTGAAGCTTTCTTT
TRBJ1-4	TRBD1	TRBV27	few	CASSLFSGGFANEKLFF	TGTGCCAGCAGTTTATTCTCAGGGGGCTTCGCTAATGAAAAACTGTTTTTT
TRBJ2-1	TRBD2	TRBV20-1	few	CSAPSLAESSYNEQFF	TGCAGTGCTCCGTCGCTAGCGGAGAGCTCCTACAATGAGCAGTTCTTC
TRBJ2-1	TRBD1	TRBV20-1	-	CSAPDRVGYNEQFF	TGCAGTGCCCCCGACAGGGTGGGCTACAATGAGCAGTTCTTC
TRBJ1-4	-	TRBV7-9	-	CASSGGSDEKLFF	TGTGCCAGCAGCGGAGGTAGCGATGAAAAACTGTTTTTT
TRBJ2-4	-	TRBV5-1	few	CASSHGTGENIQYF	TGCGCCAGCAGCCACGGGACCGGGGAAAACATTCAGTACTTC
TRBJ2-7	-	TRBV12-3/TRBV12-4	many	CASSILPDEQYF	TGTGCCAGCAGTATACTACCGGACGAGCAGTACTTC
TRBJ2-3	TRBD2	TRBV7-2	-	CASSSSGGVSTDTQYF	TGTGCCAGCAGCTCCAGCGGGGGGGTTAGCACAGATACGCAGTATTTT
TRBJ1-6	-	TRBV6-6	few	CASSYSIRTHNSPLHF	TGTGCCAGCAGTTACTCGATAAGGACGCATAATTCACCCCTCCACTTT
TRBJ2-7	TRBD2	TRBV7-9	few	CASSTISGGHEQYF	TGTGCCAGCAGCACCATCAGCGGGGGACACGAGCAGTACTTC
TRBJ2-3	TRBD2	TRBV20-1	many	CSASGTSGLTDTQYF	TGCAGTGCCTCCGGGACTAGCGGCCTCACAGATACGCAGTATTTT
TRBJ2-4	TRBD1	TRBV6-2/TRBV6-3	-	CASRSPGQKNIQYF	TGTGCCAGCAGATCGCCGGGACAGAAAAACATTCAGTACTTC
TRBJ2-1	TRBD2	TRBV20-1	many	CSAKRSGALYNEQFF	TGCAGTGCTAAGCGGAGCGGGGCTCTCTACAATGAGCAGTTCTTC
TRBJ2-5	-	TRBV6-6	-	CASSYSQNNEQYF	TGTGCCAGCAGTTACAGTCAGAACAATGAGCAGTACTTC
TRBJ2-2	-	TRBV3-1	-	CASRQDRENTGELFF	TGTGCCAGCAGACAAGATCGAGAGAACACCGGGGAGCTGTTTTTT
TRBJ2-7	-	TRBV29-1	-	CSVEDPDAQYEQYF	TGCAGCGTTGAAGATCCGGACGCACAGTACGAGCAGTACTTC
TRBJ2-7	-	TRBV3-1	few	CASSQAITSGYEQYF	TGTGCCAGCAGCCAAGCCATCACGAGTGGATACGAGCAGTACTTC
TRBJ2-5	TRBD2	TRBV4-3	-	CASSQGLAGDPYNEQYF	TGCGCCAGCAGCCAAGGACTAGCGGGGGACCCCTACAATGAGCAGTACTTC
TRBJ1-1	TRBD1	TRBV5-4	-	CASSAGQITEAFF	TGTGCCAGCAGCGCGGGACAGATCACTGAAGCTTTCTTT
TRBJ2-2	-	TRBV5-6	-	CASSILSGYQTGELFF	TGTGCCAGCAGCATTCTTTCGGGTTATCAGACCGGGGAGCTGTTTTTT
TRBJ2-5	TRBD2	TRBV2	-	CASVATSGSLGTQYF	TGTGCCAGCGTGGCGACTAGCGGGAGTTTGGGGACCCAGTACTTC
TRBJ2-5	-	TRBV5-5	-	CASSAGEGETQYF	TGTGCCAGCAGTGCCGGCGAGGGAGAGACCCAGTACTTC